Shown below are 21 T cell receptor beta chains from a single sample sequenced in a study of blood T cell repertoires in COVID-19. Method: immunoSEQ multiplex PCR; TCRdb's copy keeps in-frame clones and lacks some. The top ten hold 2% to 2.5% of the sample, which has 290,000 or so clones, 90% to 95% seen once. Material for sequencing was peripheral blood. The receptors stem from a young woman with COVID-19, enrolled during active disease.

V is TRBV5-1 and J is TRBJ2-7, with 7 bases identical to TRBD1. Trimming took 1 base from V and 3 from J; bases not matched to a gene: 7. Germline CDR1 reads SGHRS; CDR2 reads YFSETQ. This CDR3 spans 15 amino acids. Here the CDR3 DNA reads TGCGCCAGCAGCTTGACAGGGGCAGGTTTCTACGAGCAGTACTTC. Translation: CASSLTGAGFYEQYF. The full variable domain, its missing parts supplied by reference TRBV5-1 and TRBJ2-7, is KAGVTQTPRYLIKTRGQQVTLSCSPISGHRSVSWYQQTPGQGLQFLFEYFSETQRNKGNFPGRFSGRQFSNSRSEMNVSTLELGDSALYLCASSLTGAGFYEQYFGPGTRLTVT.

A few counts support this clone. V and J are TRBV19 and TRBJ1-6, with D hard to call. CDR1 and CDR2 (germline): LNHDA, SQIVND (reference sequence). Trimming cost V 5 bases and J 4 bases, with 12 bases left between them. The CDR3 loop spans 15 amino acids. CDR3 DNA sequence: TGTGCCAGTAGTGCCTTCGGGGAGTATAATTCACCCCTCCACTTT. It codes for CASSAFGEYNSPLHF. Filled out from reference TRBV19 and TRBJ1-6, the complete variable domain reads DGGITQSPKYLFRKEGQNVTLSCEQNLNHDAMYWYRQDPGQGLRLIYYSQIVNDFQKGDIAEGYSVSREKKESFPLTVTSAQKNPTAFYLCASSAFGEYNSPLHFGNGTRLTVT.

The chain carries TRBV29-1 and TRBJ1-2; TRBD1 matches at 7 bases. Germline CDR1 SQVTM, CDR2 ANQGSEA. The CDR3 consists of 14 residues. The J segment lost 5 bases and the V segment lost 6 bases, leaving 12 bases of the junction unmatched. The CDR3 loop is CSVRLPGGPYGYTF. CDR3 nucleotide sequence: TGCAGCGTGCGACTGCCAGGGGGGCCTTATGGCTACACCTTC.

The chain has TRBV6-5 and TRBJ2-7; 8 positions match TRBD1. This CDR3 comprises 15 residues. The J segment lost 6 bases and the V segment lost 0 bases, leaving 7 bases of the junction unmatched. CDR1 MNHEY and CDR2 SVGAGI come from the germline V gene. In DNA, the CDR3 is TGTGCCAGCAGTTACTCGCCCAGGGGGCCGTCCGAGCAGTACTTC. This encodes CASSYSPRGPSEQYF.

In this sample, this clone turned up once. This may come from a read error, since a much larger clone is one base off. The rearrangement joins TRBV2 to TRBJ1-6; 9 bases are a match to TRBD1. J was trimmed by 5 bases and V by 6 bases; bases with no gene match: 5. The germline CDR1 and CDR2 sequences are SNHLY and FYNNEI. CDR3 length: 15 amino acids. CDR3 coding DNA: TGTGCCAGCAGCGTAGGACAGGGGAATAATTCACCCCTCCACTTT. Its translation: CASSVGQGNNSPLHF.

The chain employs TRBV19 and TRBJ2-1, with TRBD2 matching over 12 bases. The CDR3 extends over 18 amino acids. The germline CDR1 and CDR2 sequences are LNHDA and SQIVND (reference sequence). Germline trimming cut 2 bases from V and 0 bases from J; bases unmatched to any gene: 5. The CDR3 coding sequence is TGTGCCAGTAGTATACGGCTAGCGGGAGGGCCCTCCTACAATGAGCAGTTCTTC. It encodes CASSIRLAGGPSYNEQFF.

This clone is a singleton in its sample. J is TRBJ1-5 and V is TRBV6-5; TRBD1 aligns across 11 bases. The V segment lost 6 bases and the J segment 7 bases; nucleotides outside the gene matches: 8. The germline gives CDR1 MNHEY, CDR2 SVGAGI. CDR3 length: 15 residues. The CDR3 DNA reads TGTGCCAGCAGCCCAGGACAGGGGGCAGGACAGCCCCAGCATTTT. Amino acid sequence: CASSPGQGAGQPQHF.

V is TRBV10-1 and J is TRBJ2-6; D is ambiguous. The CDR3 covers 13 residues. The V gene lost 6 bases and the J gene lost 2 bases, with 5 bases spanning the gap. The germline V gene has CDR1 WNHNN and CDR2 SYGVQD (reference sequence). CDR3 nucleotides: TGCGCCAGCAGACAGACTGGGGCCAACGTCCTGACTTTC. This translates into CASRQTGANVLTF.

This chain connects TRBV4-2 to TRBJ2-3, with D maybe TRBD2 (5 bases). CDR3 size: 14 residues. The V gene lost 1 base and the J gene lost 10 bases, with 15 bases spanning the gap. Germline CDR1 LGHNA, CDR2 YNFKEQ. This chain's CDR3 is CASSQGGPGVSQYF. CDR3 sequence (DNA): TGTGCCAGCAGCCAAGGAGGCCCCGGGGTTTCGCAGTATTTT.

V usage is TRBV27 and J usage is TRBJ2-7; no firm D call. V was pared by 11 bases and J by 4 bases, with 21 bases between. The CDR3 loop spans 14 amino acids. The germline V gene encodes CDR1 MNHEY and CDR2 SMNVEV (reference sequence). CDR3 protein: CAAASLESIYEQYF. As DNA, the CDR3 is TGTGCCGCCGCTTCCCTGGAGTCAATTTACGAGCAGTACTTC.

The DNA for the CDR3 is TGTGCCAGTAGTATTATCGGGAACACTGAAGCTTTCTTT. As protein: CASSIIGNTEAFF. The chain couples TRBV19 to TRBJ1-1; no clear D gene. CDR3 size: 13 residues. Trimming took 3 bases from V and 1 from J, leaving 6 bases between them. The germline CDR1 and CDR2 sequences are LNHDA and SQIVND (reference sequence).

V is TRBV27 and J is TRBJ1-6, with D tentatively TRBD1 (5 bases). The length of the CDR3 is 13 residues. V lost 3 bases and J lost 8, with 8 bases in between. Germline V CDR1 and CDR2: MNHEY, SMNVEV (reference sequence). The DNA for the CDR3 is TGTGCCAGCAGTTTGGGGCCTGATTCACCCCTCCACTTT. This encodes CASSLGPDSPLHF.

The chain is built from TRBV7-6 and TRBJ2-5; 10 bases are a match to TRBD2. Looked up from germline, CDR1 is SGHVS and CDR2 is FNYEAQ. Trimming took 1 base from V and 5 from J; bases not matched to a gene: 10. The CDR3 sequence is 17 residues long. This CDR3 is CASSLGASGRAGETQYF. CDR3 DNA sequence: TGTGCCAGCAGCTTAGGGGCCAGCGGGAGGGCCGGGGAGACCCAGTACTTC.

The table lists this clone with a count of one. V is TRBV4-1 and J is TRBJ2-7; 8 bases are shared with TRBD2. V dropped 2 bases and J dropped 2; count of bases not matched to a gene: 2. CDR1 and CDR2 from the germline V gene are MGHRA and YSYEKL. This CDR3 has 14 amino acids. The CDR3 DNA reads TGCGCCAGCAGCCAATTAGCGGGAACCTACGAGCAGTACTTC. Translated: CASSQLAGTYEQYF.

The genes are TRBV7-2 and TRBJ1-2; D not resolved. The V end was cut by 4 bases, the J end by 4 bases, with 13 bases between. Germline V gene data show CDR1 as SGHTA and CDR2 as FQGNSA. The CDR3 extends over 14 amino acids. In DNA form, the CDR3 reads TGTGCCAGCAGCTCGCCGGGGAGAACCTATGGCTACACCTTC. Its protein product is CASSSPGRTYGYTF.

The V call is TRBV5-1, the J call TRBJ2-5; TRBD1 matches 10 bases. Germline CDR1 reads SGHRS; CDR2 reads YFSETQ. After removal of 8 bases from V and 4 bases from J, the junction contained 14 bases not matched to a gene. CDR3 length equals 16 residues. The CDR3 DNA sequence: TGCGCCAGTTCCTCGGTGGGGACAGGGGATGGAGAGACCCAGTACTTC. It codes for CASSSVGTGDGETQYF.

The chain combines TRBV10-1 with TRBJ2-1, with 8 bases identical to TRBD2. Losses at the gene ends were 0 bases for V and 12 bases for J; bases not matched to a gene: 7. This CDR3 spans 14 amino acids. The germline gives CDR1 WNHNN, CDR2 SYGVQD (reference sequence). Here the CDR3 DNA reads TGCGCCAGCAGTGAGTCCTTGGCGGGAGGTAGGCAGTTCTTC. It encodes CASSESLAGGRQFF.

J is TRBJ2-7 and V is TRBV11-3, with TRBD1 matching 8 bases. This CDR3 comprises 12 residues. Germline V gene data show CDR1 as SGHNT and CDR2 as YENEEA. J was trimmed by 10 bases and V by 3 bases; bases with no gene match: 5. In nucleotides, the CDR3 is TGTGCCAGCAGCTTTGGGACAGGTCATCAGTACTTC. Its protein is CASSFGTGHQYF.

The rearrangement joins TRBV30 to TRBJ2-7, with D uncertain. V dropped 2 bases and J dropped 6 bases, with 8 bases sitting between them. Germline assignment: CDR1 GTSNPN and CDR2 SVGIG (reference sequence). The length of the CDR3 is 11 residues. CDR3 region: CAWSQDSEQYF. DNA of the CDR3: TGTGCCTGGAGTCAGGATTCCGAGCAGTACTTC.

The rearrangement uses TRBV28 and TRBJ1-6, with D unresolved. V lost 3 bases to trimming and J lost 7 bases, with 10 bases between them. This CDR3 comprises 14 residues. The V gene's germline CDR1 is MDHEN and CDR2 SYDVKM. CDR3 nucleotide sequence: TGTGCCAGCAGTTTTGGGCAGTCAAATTCACCCCTCCACTTT. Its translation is CASSFGQSNSPLHF.

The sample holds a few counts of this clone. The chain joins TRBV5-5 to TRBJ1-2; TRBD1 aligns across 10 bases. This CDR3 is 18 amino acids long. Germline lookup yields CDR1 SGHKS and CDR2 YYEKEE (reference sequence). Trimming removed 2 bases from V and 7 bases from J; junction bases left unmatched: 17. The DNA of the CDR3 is TGTGCCAGCAGCTTACAATCCCCGGGACAGGGGTTCGGTCGTGGCTACACCTTC. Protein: CASSLQSPGQGFGRGYTF.